This T cell receptor beta chain was documented in a study of post-analysis software for immune sequencing data. Libraries were made from TCR beta cDNA, and they carried unique molecular identifiers. Each batch of about 0.9 to 10 million T cells produced some 500,000 cDNA molecules. TCRdb re-derived calls from the PCR reads in MiXCR, one entry per CDR3 protein. The sample gives roughly 540,000 distinct CDR3 sequences, approximately 31% of which show up once; under 7% is in the top ten. Germline V CDR1 and CDR2: ENHRY, SYGVKD. This CDR3 has 15 amino acids. Study-wide findings and caveats: Clustering by F measure revealed strong co-clustering among samples prepared together in one batch. There were about 5 TRBV segments more frequent in patients than controls, and TRBV5-6, TRBV5-1 and TRBV20-1 were among them.

This clonotype turned up a few times. Its antigen remains unknown. Sequencing was done on a sample of blood. V usage is TRBV10-3 and J usage is TRBJ2-7; TRBD2 is a possible D gene (5 bases). The better agreement between TRBJ2-5 and the DNA end casts doubt on the J call. The sequence was collected from a girl aged 2 to 17 with multiple sclerosis. CDR3 sequence (DNA): TGTGCCATCAGTGGCGAGGACGGGGTACAAGAGACCCAGTACTTC. It yields the protein CAISGEDGVQETQYF.